The 17 T cell receptor beta chains in this list originate from one sample, sequenced in a study of blood T cell repertoires in COVID-19. The data were produced by immunoSEQ multiplex PCR, yet TCRdb's version contains in-frame clones alone and is incomplete. Seen here are fewer than 250,000 clones, about 88% observed once, and the top ten hold 0.55% to 0.75%. The sample consisted of peripheral blood. These receptors came from a man in his forties with acute or convalescent COVID-19.

On this clone itself: At one of its ends the junction is not consistent with the germline gene, which may arise from a read error. The V gene is TRBV7-7, the J gene TRBJ2-7; 8 nucleotides align to TRBD2. CDR1 and CDR2 from the germline V gene are SSHAT and FNYEAQ (reference sequence). CDR3 length equals 15 residues. The CDR3 loop reads CASSPNSGTSGEQYF. As DNA, the CDR3 is TGTGCTAGCAGTCCCAATTCCGGGACTAGTGGCGAGCAGTACTTC.

The gene calls are TRBV28 and TRBJ2-5, with D tentatively TRBD1 (6 bases). The CDR3 consists of 15 residues. The germline V gene has CDR1 MDHEN and CDR2 SYDVKM. Trimming took off 0 bases at V and 1 base at J, with 9 bases between the two ends. This CDR3 is CASSLWTGGQETQYF. In nucleotides, the CDR3 is TGTGCCAGCAGTTTATGGACAGGAGGCCAAGAGACCCAGTACTTC.

The V call is TRBV10-3, the J call TRBJ1-2; 8 nucleotides agree with TRBD1. This CDR3 has 14 residues. In germline, CDR1 is ENHRY, CDR2 SYGVKD. V lost 4 bases to trimming and J lost 8 bases; unmatched junction nucleotides: 9. Here the CDR3 reads CAISGDRGGIGYTF. The CDR3 nucleotides are TGTGCCATCAGTGGCGACAGGGGTGGTATAGGCTACACCTTC.

This clone was seen a single time. The chain joins TRBV2 to TRBJ2-3; TRBD2 matches 7 bases. The CDR3 spans 14 residues. Trimming at V came to 7 bases and at J to 2 bases, leaving 6 bases not matched to a gene. CDR1 and CDR2 from the germline V gene are SNHLY and FYNNEI. CDR3 residues: CASIMSGATDTQYF. As DNA, the CDR3 is TGTGCCAGCATTATGAGCGGGGCCACAGATACGCAGTATTTT.

The V call is TRBV27, the J call TRBJ2-5, with 8 bases that match TRBD2. The CDR3 loop spans 15 amino acids. Trimming at V came to 5 bases and at J to 5 bases, leaving 10 bases not matched to a gene. Germline V gene sequence: CDR1 MNHEY, CDR2 SMNVEV (reference sequence). The CDR3 reads CASSTYREREETQYF. CDR3 DNA: TGTGCCAGCAGTACCTACAGGGAGCGGGAGGAGACCCAGTACTTC.

The chain carries TRBV27 and TRBJ2-1, with D perhaps matching TRBD2 (7 bases). This CDR3 has 13 residues. V lost 4 bases and J 8 bases, leaving 12 bases between the germline ends. From germline, CDR1 is MNHEY and CDR2 SMNVEV (reference sequence). This CDR3 reads CASSSRGGHEQFF. CDR3 sequence (DNA): TGTGCCAGCAGTTCCAGGGGAGGGCATGAGCAGTTCTTC.

The chain links TRBV3-1 (or the pseudogene TRBV3-2) to TRBJ1-1; maybe TRBD1 (5 bases). There are 13 residues in the CDR3. Trimming shortened V by 1 base and J by 3 bases, and 6 bases separated the two germline ends. The germline gives CDR1 LGHDT, CDR2 YNNKEL (reference sequence). The CDR3 DNA reads TGTGCCAGCAGCCAAGGGGACTACACTGAAGCTTTCTTT. Protein: CASSQGDYTEAFF.

J is TRBJ1-5 and V is TRBV18, with TRBD1 as a possible D gene (5 bases). The V and J ends lost 0 bases and 7 bases respectively, with 13 bases between them. CDR1 is KGHSH and CDR2 is LQKENI in the germline V gene. There are 15 residues in the CDR3. This CDR3 reads CASSPPGRVKQPQHF. In nucleotides, the CDR3 is TGTGCCAGCTCACCACCGGGCAGGGTGAAACAGCCCCAGCATTTT.

CDR3 nucleotides: TGTGCCACCAGCGGAGGTTATGGGAGGGATTTAGATAATCAGCCCCAGCATTTT. Amino acids: CATSGGYGRDLDNQPQHF. J is TRBJ1-5 and V is TRBV15; D remains unclear. The CDR3 extends over 18 amino acids. V was cut by 5 bases and J by 4 bases, with 24 bases left in between. Germline V lookup: CDR1 LNHNV, CDR2 YYDKDF (reference sequence).

This chain joins TRBV11-3 and TRBJ2-1; the match to TRBD2 covers 9 bases. The CDR3 is made up of 16 amino acids. Germline CDR1 and CDR2: SGHNT and YENEEA. Losses at the gene ends were 5 bases for V and 9 bases for J; bases not matched to a gene: 14. CDR3 region: CASSGEWRGGQSEQFF. CDR3 sequence (DNA): TGTGCCAGCAGCGGCGAATGGCGGGGGGGCCAAAGTGAGCAGTTCTTC.

V gene TRBV29-1 combines with J gene TRBJ1-2; D remains unclear. Trimming left V 3 bases short and J 8 bases short, with 10 bases between. The CDR3 has 11 residues. Germline V lookup: CDR1 SQVTM, CDR2 ANQGSEA. The CDR3 DNA follows: TGCAGCGTTGAGGCAGCGGGCGGCTACACCTTC. This encodes CSVEAAGGYTF.

V is TRBV6-5 and J is TRBJ2-2; D gene ambiguous. Germline assignment: CDR1 MNHEY and CDR2 SVGAGI. The ends were cut back, 5 bases at V and 4 bases at J, with 14 bases in the middle. The CDR3 sequence is 15 residues long. The CDR3 DNA is TGTGCCAGCAGTCGACACCGAAAATCCACCGGGGAGCTGTTTTTT. It translates to CASSRHRKSTGELFF.

V gene TRBV7-6 combines with J gene TRBJ2-7, with 10 bases aligning to TRBD1. The CDR3 contains 15 residues. CDR1 is SGHVS, CDR2 FNYEAQ, per germline. V trimming: 3 bases; J trimming: 4 bases; junction bases outside the gene matches: 6. CDR3 sequence: CASSLTGTGDYEQYF. DNA of the CDR3: TGTGCCAGCAGCTTGACCGGGACAGGGGATTACGAGCAGTACTTC.

This clone was detected only a few times. The chain couples TRBV27 to TRBJ2-1; TRBD2 matches 7 bases. V shed 5 bases and J 4 bases; nucleotides not matched to a gene: 14. In germline, CDR1 is MNHEY, CDR2 SMNVEV (reference sequence). The CDR3 is made up of 17 amino acids. This chain's CDR3 is CASSLSGARIPYNEQFF. The CDR3 DNA reads as TGTGCCAGCAGTCTCAGCGGGGCGCGGATACCATACAATGAGCAGTTCTTC.

This clone was observed a single time. This chain joins TRBV3-1 (or the pseudogene TRBV3-2) and TRBJ1-5; D remains ambiguous. The V gene's germline CDR1 is LGHDT and CDR2 YNNKEL (reference sequence). Between the trimmed V and J ends, which lost 5 bases and 7 bases, there was a span of 15 bases. The CDR3 contains 14 residues. The CDR3 nucleotides read TGTGCCAGCAGCTTCCACCGGGAGACCCAGCCCCAGCATTTT. Protein sequence: CASSFHRETQPQHF.

CDR3 protein: CASSPTGWNTGELFF. CDR3 coding DNA: TGTGCCAGCAGTCCGACAGGGTGGAACACCGGGGAGCTGTTTTTT. This chain links TRBV6-6 with TRBJ2-2; TRBD1 matches at 7 bases. The J segment lost 1 base and the V segment lost 5 bases, leaving 4 bases of the junction unmatched. The CDR3 spans 15 residues. Germline V lookup: CDR1 MNHNY, CDR2 SVGAGI (reference sequence).

This clone was detected once. The chain is built from TRBV28 and TRBJ1-2; D gene ambiguous. The CDR3 totals 11 residues. Germline V gene lookup returns CDR1 MDHEN and CDR2 SYDVKM. With 2 bases removed from V and 6 bases from J, the gap between germline ends came to 4 bases. For the CDR3, the DNA is TGTGCCAGCAGTTTAGCGAATGGCTACACCTTC. It codes for CASSLANGYTF.